A single sample is the source of the 23 T cell receptor beta chains below, sequenced in a study of tumor-infiltrating lymphocytes in primary liver carcinoma. Using a constant-region primer together with ProtoScript II reverse transcriptase, TCR beta cDNA was made from around 0.55 ug of total RNA. Investigators got TCR beta libraries out of three nested multiplex PCR rounds, done with slightly modified ARM-PCR. Rounds one and two of PCR, each of around 9 cycles, were primed with TRBV1-TRBV30 forward primers and a C-beta reverse primer. One entry per CDR3 protein results from TCRdb running MiXCR on the multiplex PCR reads. The table has around 56,000 distinct CDR3 sequences, about two thirds seen once; the top ten hold roughly three fifths. Unsorted bulk tissue, about 17-34 mg of it, served as the source for co-extraction of RNA and DNA. Sequenced material: liver tumor tissue from sampling region 2. The subset: tumor region T2, inferior pole. These receptors all come from a man between 40 and 49 years old with primary liver carcinoma and hepatitis B virus infection.

This clonotype was detected only a few times. The chain employs TRBV7-6 and TRBJ2-1; TRBD2 aligns across 12 bases. The CDR3 is made up of 19 amino acids. The germline V gene encodes CDR1 SGHVS and CDR2 FNYEAQ. J gave up 2 bases and V 1 base, and 9 bases lay outside the gene matches. The CDR3 bases are TGTGCCAGCAGCTTAGGACTAGCGGGAGAGGGGCCTCCCTACAATGAGCAGTTCTTC. As protein: CASSLGLAGEGPPYNEQFF.

To note about this clonotype: The limits of the CDR3 on the DNA are not certain, so only TCRdb's listed CDR3 is given. This chain uses TRBV28 with TRBJ1-2; no DNA check was done on the table's D call, TRBD1. Germline CDR1 and CDR2: MDHEN and SYDVKM. A total of 13 residues make up the CDR3, ends included. The CDR3 sequence is CTSILEGAYGYTF.

This clonotype has only one observation. One junction end disagrees with the germline gene, perhaps due to a read error. The chain combines TRBV6-1 with TRBJ1-2, with 9 nucleotides matching TRBD1. The germline V gene has CDR1 MNHNS and CDR2 SASEGT. CDR3 length: 16 amino acids. This CDR3 reads CVSTEAARTGAHGYTF. Here the CDR3 DNA reads TGTGTCAGCACCGAGGCCGCTCGGACAGGGGCCCATGGTTACACCTTC.

This clonotype appeared a single time. A much larger clone lies a single base off, so this may be a read error. V usage is TRBV6-5 and J usage is TRBJ2-1, with TRBD2 identical over 7 bases. The junction had 6 bases not matched to a gene; V was cut back by 5 bases and J by 8 bases. Germline CDR1 is MNHEY and CDR2 is SVGAGI. The CDR3 has 13 amino acids. CDR3 in amino acids: CASSRLASDEQFF. The DNA of the CDR3 is TGTGCCAGCAGTAGACTAGCCTCCGATGAGCAGTTCTTC.

This clonotype was picked up one time. V is TRBV11-2 and J is TRBJ2-1; TRBD1 matches 9 bases. This CDR3 has 13 amino acids. The germline gives CDR1 SGHAT, CDR2 FQNNGV. The V and J ends lost 5 bases and 16 bases, in that order; junction bases with no gene match: 12. CDR3 protein: CASSRDRGSEKFF. The CDR3, as DNA: TGTGCCAGCAGCCGCGACAGGGGGAGTGAGAAATTCTTC.

Comments on this clonotype: Germline and junction disagree at one end, which may indicate a read error. The chain joins TRBV11-2 to TRBJ2-5; no definite D call. The CDR3 spans 16 residues. Per the germline V gene, CDR1 is SGHAT and CDR2 is FQNNGV. DNA for the CDR3: TGTACCAGCAGCCAAACTCCTGCCGGTGGGGAAGAGACCCAGTACTTC. It is translated as CTSSQTPAGGEETQYF.

This clonotype was counted many times. The chain has TRBV5-5 and TRBJ2-5; TRBD1 might be the D (6 bases). The CDR3 runs 16 residues. Germline V gene data show CDR1 as SGHKS and CDR2 as YYEKEE (reference sequence). Trimming removed 2 bases at V and 1 base at J, with 15 bases between. CDR3 region: CASSFVTQGIQETQYF. The CDR3 DNA reads as TGTGCCAGCAGCTTTGTAACCCAGGGGATCCAAGAGACCCAGTACTTC.

Details on this clonotype: Being one base from a much bigger clone, this may be a read error. The CDR3 ends on some other residue instead of the conserved phenylalanine or tryptophan, so this is likely a read error. The chain has TRBV4-1 and TRBJ2-1, with D possibly TRBD2 on 5 matching bases. Trimming shortened V by 3 bases and J by 2 bases, and 17 bases separated the two germline ends. This CDR3 region has 17 residues. The germline gives CDR1 MGHRA, CDR2 YSYEKL. This CDR3 is CASSQELEVPPYNEQFL. Here the CDR3 DNA reads TGCGCCAGCAGCCAGGAACTGGAGGTCCCTCCCTACAATGAGCAGTTCTTA.

The chain is built from TRBV20-1 and TRBJ1-1, with D uncertain. This CDR3 contains 12 residues. V lost 6 bases and J lost 4, with 12 bases in between. Germline lookup yields CDR1 DFQATT and CDR2 SNEGSKA (reference sequence). CDR3 region: CSAIGLVTEAFF. The CDR3 DNA reads as TGCAGTGCCATCGGGTTGGTCACTGAAGCTTTCTTT.

The chain is built from TRBV4-2 and TRBJ2-3; 9 nucleotides line up with TRBD2. CDR3 length equals 18 residues. Germline V CDR1 and CDR2: LGHNA, YNFKEQ. V was pared by 1 base and J by 5 bases, with 13 bases of the junction left unmatched. The CDR3 DNA reads TGTGCCAGCAGCCAAGTGGCGCTTATAGCGGGAGCCATAGATACGCAGTATTTT. Its translation is CASSQVALIAGAIDTQYF.

As for this clonotype: The junction differs from germline at one of its ends, possibly a read error. The gene calls are TRBV6-5 and TRBJ2-7, with 10 positions matching TRBD2. Germline CDR1 reads MNHEY; CDR2 reads SVGAGI. This CDR3 has 15 residues. The CDR3 here is CDSIYRASGGYEQYF. CDR3 in DNA: TGTGACAGCATTTATCGGGCTAGCGGGGGCTACGAGCAATACTTC.

V gene TRBV28 combines with J gene TRBJ2-7; maybe TRBD2 (5 bases). CDR1 is MDHEN and CDR2 is SYDVKM in the germline V gene. V gave up 7 bases and J gave up 7 bases, with 20 bases separating them. This CDR3 has 14 amino acids. The CDR3, as DNA: TGTGCCAGCAAACGAGGATCAAGGACGGGGGAGCAGTACTTC. Protein product: CASKRGSRTGEQYF.

This clonotype showed up just a few times. V gene TRBV9 combines with J gene TRBJ2-7, with 8 bases fitting TRBD1. Trimming removed 2 bases from V and 2 bases from J; junction bases left unmatched: 3. CDR1 is SGDLS and CDR2 is YYNGEE in the germline V gene. The CDR3 has 14 residues. The CDR3 nucleotides are TGTGCCAGCAGCGTTCAGGGGGCCACCTACGAGCAGTACTTC. This encodes CASSVQGATYEQYF.

Points on this clonotype: At one of its ends the junction is not consistent with the germline gene, which may arise from a read error. This rearrangement joins TRBV12-3 or TRBV12-4 to TRBJ2-7; 8 bases are shared with TRBD2. There are 17 residues in the CDR3. The DNA for the CDR3 is TGTGTCAGCAGTTTAAAAGGCGGGAGGATGCGTCCTTGGGAGCAGTATTTC. Protein: CVSSLKGGRMRPWEQYF.

This clonotype was seen only a few times. The chain is built from TRBV2 and TRBJ2-6, with D perhaps being TRBD1 or TRBD2 (6 bases each). In germline, CDR1 is SNHLY, CDR2 FYNNEI. CDR3 length: 16 amino acids. Trimming left V 8 bases short and J 0 bases short, with 14 bases between. The CDR3 coding sequence is TGTGCCAGCCGGGGGACATGCAGCTCTGGGGCCAACGTCCTGACTTTC. Translation: CASRGTCSSGANVLTF.

This clonotype appeared a few times. CDR3 in amino acids: CASTGRYPYEQYF. The CDR3 DNA follows: TGTGCCAGCACTGGGCGTTATCCCTACGAGCAGTACTTC. J is TRBJ2-7 and V is TRBV6-2 or TRBV6-3; D is unresolved. CDR3 length: 13 residues. Trimming pared 7 bases from V and 2 bases from J, leaving 12 bases between. Germline V gene sequence: CDR1 MNHEY, CDR2 SVGEGT.

On this clonotype itself: Since the CDR3 does not end with the conserved phenylalanine or tryptophan, this likely comes from a read error. The J gene is TRBJ2-3, the V gene TRBV4-2; TRBD2 matches at 10 bases. Germline V CDR1 and CDR2: LGHNA, YNFKEQ. CDR3 length: 18 residues. Trimming took 1 base from V and 3 from J; bases not matched to a gene: 10. CDR3 sequence: CASSQAALLAGVTDTQYY. CDR3 in DNA: TGTGCCAGCAGCCAAGCGGCGCTTCTAGCGGGAGTGACAGATACGCAGTATTAT.

Regarding this clonotype: A much larger clone lies a single base off, so this may be a read error. This chain links TRBV30 with TRBJ2-1, with D perhaps matching TRBD1 or TRBD2 (5 bases each). The CDR3 runs to 12 residues. Per germline, CDR1 GTSNPN and CDR2 SVGIG (reference sequence). This CDR3 reads CAWSPRGREQFF. CDR3 coding DNA: TGTGCTTGGAGCCCGAGGGGTCGGGAGCAGTTCTTC.

Comment on this clonotype: A read error may be the cause here, since a much bigger clone is one base away. The chain has TRBV5-4 and TRBJ2-5, with D possibly matching TRBD1 (6 bases). Looked up from germline, CDR1 is SGHNT and CDR2 is YYREEE (reference sequence). This CDR3 region has 15 residues. The CDR3 nucleotides read TGTGCCAGCAGCTTGGCCAGGACAGCCCAAGAGATCCAGTACTTC. This encodes CASSLARTAQEIQYF.

About this clonotype itself: Without the conserved terminal phenylalanine or tryptophan, this CDR3 likely stems from a read error. The DNA is omitted, as the CDR3 cannot be located on it reliably, and the CDR3 follows TCRdb's listing. The chain links TRBV13 to TRBJ2-6. The CDR3 is made up of 17 amino acids, end residues included. The V gene's germline CDR1 is PRHDT and CDR2 FYEKMQ (reference sequence). CDR3 sequence: CASTVYLDGSGANVLAL.

This clonotype occurred once. Its ends do not fully match the called genes, so a read error is possible. The chain recombines TRBV4-2 with TRBJ2-6; D possibly corresponds to TRBD1 (5 bases). CDR3 length equals 18 residues. Germline V lookup: CDR1 LGHNA, CDR2 YNFKEQ. CDR3 DNA sequence: TGTGCCAGCAGCCAAGAAACCCGTGCCTTAACTGGGGCCAAGGTCCTGACTTTC. Protein: CASSQETRALTGAKVLTF.

This clonotype was seen ten or more times. The chain uses TRBV6-2 or TRBV6-3 and TRBJ2-7; tentative D call: TRBD1 (5 bases). From germline, CDR1 is MNHEY and CDR2 SVGEGT. This CDR3 has 13 amino acids. V shed 6 bases and J shed 6 bases, with 15 bases lying between them. CDR3 residues: CASSREKWVEQYF. The CDR3 DNA reads TGTGCCAGCAGCAGGGAAAAGTGGGTCGAGCAGTACTTC.

Comments on this clonotype: This may arise from a read error, as a much more abundant clone is one base away. The chain employs TRBV28 and TRBJ2-7; 10 bases are shared with TRBD2. Germline loops: CDR1 MDHEN, CDR2 SYDVKM. The CDR3 is 15 amino acids. Trimming took 9 bases from V and 4 from J; bases not matched to a gene: 12. CDR3 bases: TGTGCCAGAACCCGCAGAGGACTAGCGGATTACGAGCAGTACTTC. This translates into CARTRRGLADYEQYF.